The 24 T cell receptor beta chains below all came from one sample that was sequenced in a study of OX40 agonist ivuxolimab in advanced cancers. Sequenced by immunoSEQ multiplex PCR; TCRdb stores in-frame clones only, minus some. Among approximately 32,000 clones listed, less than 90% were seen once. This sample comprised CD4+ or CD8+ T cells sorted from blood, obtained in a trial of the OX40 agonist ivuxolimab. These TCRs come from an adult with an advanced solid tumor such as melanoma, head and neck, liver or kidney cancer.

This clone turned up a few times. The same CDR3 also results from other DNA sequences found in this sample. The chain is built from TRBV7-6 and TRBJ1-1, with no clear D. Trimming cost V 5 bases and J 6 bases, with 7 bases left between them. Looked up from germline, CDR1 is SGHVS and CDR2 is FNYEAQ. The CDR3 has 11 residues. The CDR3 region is CASSLEPEAFF. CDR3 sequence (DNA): TGTGCCAGCAGCCTCGAACCTGAAGCTTTCTTT.

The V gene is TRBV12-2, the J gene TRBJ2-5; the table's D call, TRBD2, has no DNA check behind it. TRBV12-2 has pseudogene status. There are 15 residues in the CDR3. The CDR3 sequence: CASLPLAGREETQYF. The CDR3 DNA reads TGTGCAAGTCTCCCACTAGCGGGAAGGGAAGAGACCCAGTACTTC.

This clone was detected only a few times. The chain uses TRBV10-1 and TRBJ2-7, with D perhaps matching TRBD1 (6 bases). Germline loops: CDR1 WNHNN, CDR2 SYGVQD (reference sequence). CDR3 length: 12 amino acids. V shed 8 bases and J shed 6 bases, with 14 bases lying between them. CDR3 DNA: TGCGCCAGCTTCACAGGGATGGGCGAGCAGTACTTC. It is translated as CASFTGMGEQYF.

This CDR3 is CAWSEGSGALYGYTF. CDR3 in DNA: TGTGCCTGGAGTGAGGGGTCAGGGGCACTATATGGCTACACCTTC. The chain uses TRBV30 and TRBJ1-2; D might be TRBD1 (6 bases). There are 15 residues in the CDR3. V was trimmed by 1 base and J by 5 bases, leaving 17 bases between them. Germline CDR1 reads GTSNPN; CDR2 reads SVGIG (reference sequence).

The CDR3 nucleotides read TGTGCCAGTAGTATAGATCTTCGAAGTGGGTTCGGCTACACCTTC. This encodes CASSIDLRSGFGYTF. The chain carries TRBV19 and TRBJ1-2; D gene uncertain. The germline V gene encodes CDR1 LNHDA and CDR2 SQIVND (reference sequence). The length of the CDR3 is 15 residues. V was pared by 0 bases and J by 8 bases, with 16 bases between.

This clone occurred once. The CDR3 nucleotides are TGTGCTAGTGGTTTGGTAATAGGGACAGGGGGACCGGTAAACACTGAAGCTTTCTTT. Translated, it gives CASGLVIGTGGPVNTEAFF. V is TRBV12-5 and J is TRBJ1-1; 11 bases are shared with TRBD1. CDR3 length equals 19 residues. The junction had 11 bases not matched to a gene; V was cut back by 0 bases and J by 2 bases. The germline V gene has CDR1 LGHNT and CDR2 FRNRAP.

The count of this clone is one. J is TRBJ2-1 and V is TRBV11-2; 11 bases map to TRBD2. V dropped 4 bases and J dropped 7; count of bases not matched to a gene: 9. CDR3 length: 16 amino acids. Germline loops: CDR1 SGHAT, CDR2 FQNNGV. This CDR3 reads CASSYIKRTSGNEQFF. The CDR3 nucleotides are TGTGCCAGCAGCTACATAAAGCGGACTAGCGGGAATGAGCAGTTCTTC.

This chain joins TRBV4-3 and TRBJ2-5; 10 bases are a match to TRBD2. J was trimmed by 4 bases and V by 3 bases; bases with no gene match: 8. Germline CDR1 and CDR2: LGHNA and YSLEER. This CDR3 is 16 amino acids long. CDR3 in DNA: TGCGCCAGCAGCCACCGAGCGGGGGGGCTCGGAGAGACCCAGTACTTC. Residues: CASSHRAGGLGETQYF.

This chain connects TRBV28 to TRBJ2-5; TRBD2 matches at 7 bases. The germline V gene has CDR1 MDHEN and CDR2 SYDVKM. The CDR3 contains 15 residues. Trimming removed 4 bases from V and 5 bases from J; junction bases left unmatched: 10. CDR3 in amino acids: CASSSLAEEGETQYF. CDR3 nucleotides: TGTGCCAGCAGTTCCCTAGCGGAGGAGGGGGAGACCCAGTACTTC. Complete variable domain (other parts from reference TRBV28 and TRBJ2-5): DVKVTQSSRYLVKRTGEKVFLECVQDMDHENMFWYRQDPGLGLRLIYFSYDVKMKEKGDIPEGYSVSREKKERFSLILESASTNQTSMYLCASSSLAEEGETQYFGPGTRLLVL.

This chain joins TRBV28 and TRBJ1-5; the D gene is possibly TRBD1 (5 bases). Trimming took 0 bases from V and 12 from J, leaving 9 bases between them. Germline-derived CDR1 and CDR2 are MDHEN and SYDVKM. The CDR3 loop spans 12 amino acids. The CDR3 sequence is CASSLWDTIQHF. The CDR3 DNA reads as TGTGCCAGCAGTTTATGGGACACCATCCAGCATTTT.

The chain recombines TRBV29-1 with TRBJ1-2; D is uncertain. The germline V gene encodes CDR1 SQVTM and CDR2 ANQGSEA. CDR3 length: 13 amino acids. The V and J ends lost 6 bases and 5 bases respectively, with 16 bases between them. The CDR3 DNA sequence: TGCAGCGTCCATCGGGAGGAGGGTTATGGCTACACCTTC. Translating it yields CSVHREEGYGYTF.

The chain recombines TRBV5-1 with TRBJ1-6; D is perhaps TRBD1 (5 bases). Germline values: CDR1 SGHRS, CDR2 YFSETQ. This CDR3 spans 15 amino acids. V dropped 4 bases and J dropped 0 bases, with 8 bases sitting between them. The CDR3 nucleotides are TGCGCCAGCAGCCGTGACAGCTCCTATAATTCACCCCTCCACTTT. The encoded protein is CASSRDSSYNSPLHF.

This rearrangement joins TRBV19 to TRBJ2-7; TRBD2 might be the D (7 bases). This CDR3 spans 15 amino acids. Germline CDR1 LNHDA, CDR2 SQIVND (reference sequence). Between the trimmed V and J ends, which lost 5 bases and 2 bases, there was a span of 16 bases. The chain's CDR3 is CASSRVEGGPYEQYF. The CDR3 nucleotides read TGTGCCAGTAGTCGAGTCGAGGGGGGGCCCTACGAGCAGTACTTC.

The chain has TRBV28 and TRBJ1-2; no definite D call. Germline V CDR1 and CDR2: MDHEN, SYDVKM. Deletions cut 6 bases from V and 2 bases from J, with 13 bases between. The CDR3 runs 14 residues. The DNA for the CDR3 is TGTGCCAGCAGACGCCAAACTTCGAACTATGGCTACACCTTC. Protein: CASRRQTSNYGYTF.

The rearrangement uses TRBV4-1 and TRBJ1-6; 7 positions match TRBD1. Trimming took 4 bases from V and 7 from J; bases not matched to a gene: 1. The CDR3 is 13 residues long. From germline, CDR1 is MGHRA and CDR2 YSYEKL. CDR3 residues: CASSPQGNSPLHF. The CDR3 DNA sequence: TGCGCCAGCAGCCCACAGGGGAATTCACCCCTCCACTTT.

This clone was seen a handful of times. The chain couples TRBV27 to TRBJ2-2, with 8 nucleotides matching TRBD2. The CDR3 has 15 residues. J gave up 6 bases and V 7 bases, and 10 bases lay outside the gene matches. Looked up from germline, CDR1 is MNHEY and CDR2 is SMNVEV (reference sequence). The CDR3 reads CASTWSGRGAGELFF. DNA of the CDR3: TGTGCCAGCACCTGGTCCGGGCGGGGGGCCGGGGAGCTGTTTTTT.

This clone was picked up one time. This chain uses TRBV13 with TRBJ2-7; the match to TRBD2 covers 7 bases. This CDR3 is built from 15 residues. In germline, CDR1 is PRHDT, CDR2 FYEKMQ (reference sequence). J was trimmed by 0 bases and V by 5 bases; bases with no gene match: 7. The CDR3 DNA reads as TGTGCCAGCAGCGCGAGCGGGGACTCCTCCTACGAGCAGTACTTC. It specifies CASSASGDSSYEQYF. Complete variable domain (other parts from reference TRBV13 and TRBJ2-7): AAGVIQSPRHLIKEKRETATLKCYPIPRHDTVYWYQQGPGQDPQFLISFYEKMQSDKGSIPDRFSAQQFSDYHSELNMSSLELGDSALYFCASSASGDSSYEQYFGPGTRLTVT.

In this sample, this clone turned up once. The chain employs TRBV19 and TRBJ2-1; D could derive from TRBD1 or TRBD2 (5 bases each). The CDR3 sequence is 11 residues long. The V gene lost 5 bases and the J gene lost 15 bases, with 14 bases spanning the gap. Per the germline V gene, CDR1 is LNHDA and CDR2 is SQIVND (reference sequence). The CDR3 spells CASSYGALVFF. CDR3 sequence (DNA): TGTGCCAGTAGTTACGGGGCCCTGGTGTTCTTC.

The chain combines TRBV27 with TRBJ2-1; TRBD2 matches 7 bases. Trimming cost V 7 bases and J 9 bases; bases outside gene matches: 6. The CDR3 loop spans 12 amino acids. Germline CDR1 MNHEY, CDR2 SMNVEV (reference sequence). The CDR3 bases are TGTGCCAGCAAAATGGGGGGGACTGAGCAGTTCTTC. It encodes CASKMGGTEQFF.

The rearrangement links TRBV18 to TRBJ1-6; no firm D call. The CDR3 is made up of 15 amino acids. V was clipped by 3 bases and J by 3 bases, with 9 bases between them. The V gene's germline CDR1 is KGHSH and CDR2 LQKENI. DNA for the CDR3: TGTGCCAGCTCACCGTCGGACTTCTATAATTCACCCCTCCACTTT. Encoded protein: CASSPSDFYNSPLHF.

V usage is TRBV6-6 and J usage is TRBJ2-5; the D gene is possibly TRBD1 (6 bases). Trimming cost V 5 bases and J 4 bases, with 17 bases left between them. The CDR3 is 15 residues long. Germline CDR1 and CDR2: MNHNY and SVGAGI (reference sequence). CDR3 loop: CASSRLWAGAETQYF. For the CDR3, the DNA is TGTGCCAGCAGTCGCCTCTGGGCAGGGGCAGAGACCCAGTACTTC.

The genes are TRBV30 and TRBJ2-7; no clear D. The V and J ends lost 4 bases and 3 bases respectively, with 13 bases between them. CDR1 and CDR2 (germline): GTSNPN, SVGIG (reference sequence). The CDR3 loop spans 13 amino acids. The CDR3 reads CAWIQASSYEQYF. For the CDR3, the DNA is TGTGCCTGGATCCAGGCTAGTAGCTACGAGCAGTACTTC.

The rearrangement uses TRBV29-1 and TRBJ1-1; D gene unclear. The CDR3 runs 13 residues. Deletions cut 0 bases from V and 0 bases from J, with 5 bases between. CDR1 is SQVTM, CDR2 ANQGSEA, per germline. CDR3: CSVEDQMNTEAFF. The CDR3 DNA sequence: TGCAGCGTTGAAGACCAAATGAACACTGAAGCTTTCTTT.

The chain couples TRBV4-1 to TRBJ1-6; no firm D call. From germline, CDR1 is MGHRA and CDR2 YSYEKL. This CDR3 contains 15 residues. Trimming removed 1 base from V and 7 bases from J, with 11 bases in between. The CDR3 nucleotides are TGCGCCAGCAGCCAAGCCCTGGCAGTAAATTCACCCCTCCACTTT. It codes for CASSQALAVNSPLHF.